The sequence of this T cell receptor (beta chain) was determined in a study of blood T cell repertoires in COVID-19. Turning to the study itself: There were acute and convalescent COVID-19 samples, and they came from the United States, Italy and Spain. PBMCs, B-cell-depleted T cells, or T cells provided the cDNA or gDNA that made up the material.

Under the authors' procedure: Cell counts per sample came from amplifying reference gene primers. Libraries were prepared by immunoSEQ multiplex PCR; TCRdb keeps only in-frame clonotypes and omits some of them. That table furnishes V, J and clone size, whereas the DNA furnished D and trimming. The sample records around 170,000 clones, around nine tenths being singletons. Germline-derived CDR1 and CDR2 are KGHSH and LQKENI. V gave up 6 bases and J gave up 1 base; unmatched junction bases: 5. This CDR3 comprises 15 residues. The sequenced sample consisted of peripheral blood. The chain combines TRBV18 with TRBJ2-2; 7 nucleotides line up with TRBD1. The TCR comes from a man aged 50 or older with acute or convalescent COVID-19. The CDR3 spells CASSPRQGNTGELFF. As DNA, the CDR3 is TGTGCCAGCTCCCCGCGACAGGGGAACACCGGGGAGCTGTTTTTT.